One and the same sample provided the 26 T cell receptor beta chains below, sequenced in a study of T cells expressing NK-cell markers. TCRdb re-called the 5' RACE reads; one entry per CDR3 protein, DNA not given. The sample spans some 150,000 distinct CDR3 sequences; the ten largest clones claim roughly 12%. The sequenced sample consisted of blood T cells: a sorted CD56 or NKG2C T cell subset, CD4+ or CD8+ T cells, or bulk PBMC T cells (not recorded which). Every receptor here comes from a man younger than 30 in good health.

CDR3: CAISEREGPRGTDTQYF. The rearrangement links TRBV10-3 to TRBJ2-3; TCRdb's D call of TRBD2 is untestable without DNA. From germline, CDR1 is ENHRY and CDR2 SYGVKD. This CDR3 is 17 amino acids long.

CDR3 sequence reads: CASSPDSTNTGELFF. The chain uses TRBV5-5 and TRBJ2-2; absent DNA, TCRdb's TRBD1 call cannot be checked. Germline V CDR1 and CDR2: SGHKS, YYEKEE (reference sequence). This CDR3 has 15 residues.

The chain joins TRBV4-3 to TRBJ2-1. CDR3 size: 17 residues. Germline V gene sequence: CDR1 LGHNA, CDR2 YSLEER. The CDR3 loop reads CASSQERMREVHNEQFF.

The J gene is TRBJ2-1, the V gene TRBV30; lacking DNA, the TRBD1 call made by TCRdb goes unchecked. The germline V gene has CDR1 GTSNPN and CDR2 SVGIG (reference sequence). This CDR3 contains 13 residues. The CDR3 sequence is CAWVFPLNNEQFF.

V usage is TRBV28 and J usage is TRBJ2-3; TCRdb designates TRBD2, a call that cannot be tested without DNA. Germline V gives CDR1 MDHEN, CDR2 SYDVKM. The CDR3 covers 15 residues. The CDR3 sequence is CASSPIAGGNYTQYF.

The rearrangement joins TRBV14 to TRBJ2-3; the D call from TCRdb, TRBD2, cannot be confirmed without DNA. The CDR3 spans 17 residues. Germline CDR1 SGHDN, CDR2 FVKESK. CDR3 in amino acids: CASSQADAGRAWDTQYF. The whole variable domain, filled in from reference TRBV14 and TRBJ2-3, reads EAGVTQFPSHSVIEKGQTVTLRCDPISGHDNLYWYRRVMGKEIKFLLHFVKESKQDESGMPNNRFLAERTGGTYSTLKVQPAELEDSGVYFCASSQADAGRAWDTQYFGPGTRLTVL.

V gene TRBV12-3 or TRBV12-4 combines with J gene TRBJ1-2. The CDR3 has 13 amino acids. The CDR3 protein is CASTSTLYYGYTF.

The CDR3 is CASSYGGEQNEQFF. The V call is TRBV6-5, the J call TRBJ2-1; TCRdb picks TRBD1, but there is no DNA to check that call. The CDR3 has 14 amino acids. Germline CDR1 reads MNHEY; CDR2 reads SVGAGI.

This sequence joins TRBV4-3 and TRBJ2-5. There are 13 residues in the CDR3. The germline V gene has CDR1 LGHNA and CDR2 YSLEER. The CDR3 loop is CASSRDLLETQYF.

The V gene is TRBV2, the J gene TRBJ2-3; TCRdb returns TRBD1, unconfirmable since there is no DNA. CDR3 length: 15 amino acids. CDR1 is SNHLY, CDR2 FYNNEI, per germline. CDR3 residues: CASSVGPSRGDTQYF.

This rearrangement joins TRBV30 to TRBJ2-1. Germline assignment: CDR1 GTSNPN and CDR2 SVGIG (reference sequence). This CDR3 spans 13 amino acids. This CDR3 is CAWRAVNLNEQFF.

V is TRBV12-3 or TRBV12-4 and J is TRBJ1-6. The CDR3 is 15 residues long. The CDR3 sequence is CASRPESSYNSPLHF.

V and J are TRBV5-1 and TRBJ2-1; TCRdb selects TRBD2, and the lack of DNA leaves this call unchecked. Per germline, CDR1 SGHRS and CDR2 YFSETQ. The length of the CDR3 is 15 residues. This CDR3 is CASSGTSTRLDEQFF. The full variable domain, completed using reference TRBV5-1 and TRBJ2-1, is KAGVTQTPRYLIKTRGQQVTLSCSPISGHRSVSWYQQTPGQGLQFLFEYFSETQRNKGNFPGRFSGRQFSNSRSEMNVSTLELGDSALYLCASSGTSTRLDEQFFGPGTRLTVL.

V and J are TRBV18 and TRBJ2-1; TCRdb proposes TRBD2, but this gene call is untestable without DNA. The germline CDR1 and CDR2 sequences are KGHSH and LQKENI. The CDR3 covers 14 residues. CDR3 loop: CASSPSATGLEQFF. Supplemented by reference TRBV18 and TRBJ2-1, the full variable domain reads NAGVMQNPRHLVRRRGQEARLRCSPMKGHSHVYWYRQLPEEGLKFMVYLQKENIIDESGMPKERFSAEFPKEGPSILRIQQVVRGDSAAYFCASSPSATGLEQFFGPGTRLTVL.

The V call is TRBV12-3 or TRBV12-4, the J call TRBJ2-1. This CDR3 has 15 residues. The CDR3 spells CASSLGVSSYNEQFF.

The rearrangement joins TRBV7-9 to TRBJ1-2; TCRdb reports TRBD1, a call that lacks DNA to check it against. The V gene's germline CDR1 is SEHNR and CDR2 FQNEAQ (reference sequence). This CDR3 is 16 amino acids long. The CDR3 sequence is CASSLYRGPANYGYTF.

The chain carries TRBV12-3 or TRBV12-4 and TRBJ2-3; as DNA is missing, the TRBD2 call by TCRdb cannot be tested. The CDR3 contains 16 residues. CDR3 region: CASRILSGTRTDTQYF.

The J gene is TRBJ2-5, the V gene TRBV6-6. CDR1 is MNHNY, CDR2 SVGAGI, per germline (reference sequence). The CDR3 has 13 amino acids. CDR3: CASSFSSSETQYF.

The CDR3 protein is CASSYREPDTQYF. V and J are TRBV7-9 and TRBJ2-3; checking the TCRdb D call of TRBD1 is not possible without DNA. The CDR3 contains 13 residues. CDR1 SEHNR and CDR2 FQNEAQ come from the germline V gene (reference sequence).

V usage is TRBV6-1 and J usage is TRBJ2-3; TCRdb lists TRBD2, though no DNA is available to test this call. The CDR3 runs to 18 residues. From germline, CDR1 is MNHNS and CDR2 SASEGT. CDR3 sequence: CASSPGVAGVWSADTQYF.

The chain employs TRBV7-8 and TRBJ2-6; no DNA is available, so the TRBD1 call from TCRdb remains unchecked. Germline CDR1 is SGHVS and CDR2 is FQNEAQ. The CDR3 runs 20 residues. Here the CDR3 reads CASSLAPRTGKASGANVLTF.

V gene TRBV5-4 combines with J gene TRBJ2-3; lacking DNA, the TRBD2 call made by TCRdb goes unchecked. The CDR3 is 17 residues long. CDR1 is SGHNT and CDR2 is YYREEE in the germline V gene (reference sequence). The CDR3 loop is CASSLSLAPPSTDTQYF.

The rearrangement uses TRBV9 and TRBJ2-7; TCRdb gives TRBD2 as the D gene, but with no DNA this cannot be confirmed. CDR3 length: 15 amino acids. Germline assignment: CDR1 SGDLS and CDR2 YYNGEE. CDR3 sequence reads: CASSASGSNGYEQYF.

The J gene is TRBJ2-5, the V gene TRBV7-8; TCRdb picks TRBD2, but there is no DNA to check that call. The CDR3 contains 14 residues. Germline CDR1 SGHVS, CDR2 FQNEAQ. The CDR3 region is CASSLDRGIETQYF.

The rearrangement links TRBV3-1 to TRBJ2-3; the TCRdb D gene call, TRBD2, has no DNA to confirm it. In germline, CDR1 is LGHDT, CDR2 YNNKEL (reference sequence). This CDR3 has 15 amino acids. CDR3 region: CASSQGWAKSDTQYF.

This chain uses TRBV29-1 with TRBJ2-1; TCRdb names TRBD2, which stays unverified in the absence of DNA. Germline assignment: CDR1 SQVTM and CDR2 ANQGSEA. This CDR3 region has 17 residues. The CDR3 sequence is CSVEGLAGRSSYNEQFF.